This TCR beta chain stems from a study of T cells in Graves' hyperthyroidism and ophthalmopathy. Study results and caveats: Appearing also in blood were most of the thyroid clonotypes expanded above 0.001.

With 6 bases removed from V and 5 bases from J, the gap between germline ends came to 13 bases. The CDR3 runs to 12 residues. Per germline, CDR1 DFQATT and CDR2 SNEGSKA (reference sequence). This clonotype was seen a handful of times. As yet, its antigen is unknown. What was amplified from RNA transcripts were TCR beta CDR3 regions. A first-round RT-PCR of the TCR CDR3 used the HTBI primer set. TCRdb re-analysed the multiplex PCR reads in MiXCR, keeping a single row per CDR3 protein. The table has approximately 510,000 distinct CDR3 sequences, under 25% seen once. This clonotype originated in a young man with Graves' hyperthyroidism. Source material: blood. This chain uses TRBV20-1 with TRBJ2-5; possible D gene TRBD1, 6 bases. The CDR3 spells CSARDIGETQYF. In DNA form, the CDR3 reads TGCAGTGCCAGGGACATTGGTGAGACCCAGTACTTC.